Listed below are T cell receptor beta chains from one sample, sequenced in a study of T cells in Graves' hyperthyroidism and ophthalmopathy. Each CDR3 protein gets one entry after TCRdb re-called the multiplex PCR reads with MiXCR. Altogether about 380,000 distinct CDR3 sequences are present, approximately 15% being singletons, with the ten largest covering around 19%. Sequencing used blood. All receptors come from a woman in her twenties or thirties with Graves' ophthalmopathy. CDR3s include the opening cysteine and the closing phenylalanine or tryptophan. A D gene is named only where the DNA matches it firmly. Clone size is not always given. Where it is, it says once, few, many or a class for expanded clones.

>TRBJ1-5|TRBD1|many|TRBV2
TGTGCCAGCAGTGAAAGGACAGGGGGGAATCAGCCCCAGCATTTT
CASSERTGGNQPQHF
>TRBJ1-5|NA|many|TRBV28
TGTGCCAGCAGTGGACAACTCAATCAGCCCCAGCATTTT
CASSGQLNQPQHF
>TRBJ1-6|NA|many|TRBV5-1
TGCGCCAGCAGCTTGGCCGAGGATTCACCCCTCCACTTT
CASSLAEDSPLHF
>TRBJ2-2|NA|many|TRBV7-6
TGTGCCAGCAGCTTCGAGGGACTCAACACCGGGGAGCTGTTTTTT
CASSFEGLNTGELFF
>TRBJ1-1|NA|many|TRBV27
TGTGCCAGCAGTTGGAGCCCGACAGCCGAAGCTTTCTTT
CASSWSPTAEAFF
>TRBJ1-3|NA|NA|TRBV12-3/TRBV12-4
TGTGCCAGCAGTTTGGTTCAGGGGATAGATGGAAACACCATATATTTT
CASSLVQGIDGNTIYF
>TRBJ2-7|TRBD1|many|TRBV10-3
TGTGCCATCAGCGCGGGACAGGGGAGACACGAGCAGTACTTC
CAISAGQGRHEQYF
>TRBJ1-2|NA|many|TRBV3-1
TGTGCCAGCAGCCCCCTGGGGGACACCTATGGCTACACCTTC
CASSPLGDTYGYTF
>TRBJ1-5|NA|many|TRBV2
TGTGCCAGCAGCTACAGCCTGGGAGGAAATCAGCCCCAGCATTTT
CASSYSLGGNQPQHF
>TRBJ1-2|NA|few|TRBV19
TGTGCCAGTAGTATTTGGGGGAGTAACTATGGCTACACCTTC
CASSIWGSNYGYTF
>TRBJ2-1|NA|many|TRBV29-1
TGCAGCGCGCAGGACAGAGACTCCTACAATGAGCAGTTCTTC
CSAQDRDSYNEQFF
>TRBJ1-2|NA|many|TRBV5-1
TGCGCCAGCAGCTCTGGAAGGGACGCGAACTATGGCTACACCTTC
CASSSGRDANYGYTF
>TRBJ1-1|TRBD1|many|TRBV13
TGTGCCAGCAGCTTAGGAGGGACAGAGAACACTGAAGCTTTCTTT
CASSLGGTENTEAFF
>TRBJ1-2|TRBD1|few|TRBV6-2/TRBV6-3
TGTGCCAGCAGTTACGTTCTGGGACAGGGGGCATTTGCTATCTATGGCTACACCTTC
CASSYVLGQGAFAIYGYTF
>TRBJ2-1|TRBD2|many|TRBV28
TGTGCCAGCAGTTTGTGGATAGCGGGGGGGCGGGGTGAGCAGTTCTTC
CASSLWIAGGRGEQFF
>TRBJ1-1|NA|NA|TRBV6-5
TGTGCCAGCAGTTACTCGTCGTGGACAGACACTGAAGCTTTCTTT
CASSYSSWTDTEAFF
>TRBJ1-4|NA|NA|TRBV19
TGTGCCAGTAGTGCCGGTCTAGAGGGGAATGAAAAACTGTTTTTT
CASSAGLEGNEKLFF
>TRBJ2-3|TRBD2|many|TRBV28
TGTGCCACCGGGCGGGGGGCCCTTCTTCGCACAGATACGCAGTATTTT
CATGRGALLRTDTQYF
>TRBJ1-2|NA|many|TRBV2
TGTGCCAGCAGATATGAAGCTAACTATGGCTACACCTTC
CASRYEANYGYTF
>TRBJ2-7|NA|many|TRBV6-1
TGTGCCAGCAGTGGACTAGAAGACGAGCAGTACTTC
CASSGLEDEQYF
>TRBJ1-1|NA|NA|TRBV11-2
TGTGCCAGCAGCTTAGGGCGGCGTGGCCTCGGCTTGAACACTGAAGCTTCCTTT
CASSLGRRGLGLNTEASF
>TRBJ2-5|NA|many|TRBV16
TGTGCCAGCGGGCAGGGATTCGAGACCCAGTACTTC
CASGQGFETQYF
>TRBJ2-2|TRBD2|few|TRBV5-1
TGCGCCAGCAGCTCTAGCGGGGGGAAGACCGGGGAGCTGTTTTTT
CASSSSGGKTGELFF
>TRBJ2-3|NA|many|TRBV15
TGTGCCACCAGCAGAGATTGGGGGGCTGGAGATACGCAGTATTTT
CATSRDWGAGDTQYF
>TRBJ1-1|TRBD1|many|TRBV28
TGTGCCAGCAGTTTTTGGGCAGGGGGCGTCACTGAAGCTTTCTTT
CASSFWAGGVTEAFF
>TRBJ2-1|TRBD2|NA|TRBV27
TGTGCCAGCAGGCCCGGGGGGGGGGCGCTTGATGAGCAGTTCTTC
CASRPGGGALDEQFF
>TRBJ1-6|NA|many|TRBV5-6
TGTGCCAGCAGCTTAGGGGGTAGAGGTAATTCACCCCTCCACTTT
CASSLGGRGNSPLHF
>TRBJ2-5|NA|many|TRBV20-1
TGCAGTGCAACCTGGGAGACCCAGTACTTC
CSATWETQYF
>TRBJ1-1|TRBD1|many|TRBV4-2
TGTGCCAGCAGCCAAGGCCAAGGAGGCAGGGGGACTGAAGCTTTCTTT
CASSQGQGGRGTEAFF
>TRBJ2-4|TRBD2|many|TRBV2
TGTGCCAGCAGTGTTTTAGGCCCAACGGGACTAGCGGGGGTACTAGCCAAAAACATTCAGTACTTC
CASSVLGPTGLAGVLAKNIQYF
>TRBJ2-5|NA|many|TRBV6-2/TRBV6-3
TGTGCCAGCAGGAGACTCCGGGACAACCAAGAGACCCAGTACTTC
CASRRLRDNQETQYF
>TRBJ2-1|NA|many|TRBV3-1
TGTGCCAGCAGCAGCAGGGCGGGGTACGATGAGCAGTTCTTC
CASSSRAGYDEQFF
>TRBJ2-1|NA|many|TRBV29-1
TGCAGCGTTTTTGGCGGGTCCTACAATGAGCAGTTCTTC
CSVFGGSYNEQFF
>TRBJ2-6|TRBD1|many|TRBV11-2
TGTGCCAGCAGCTTAGATACAGGGGGACGCAGGTCGGACGTCCTGACTTTC
CASSLDTGGRRSDVLTF
>TRBJ1-1|NA|NA|TRBV27
TGTGCCAGCAGTTTCATCGGAGCTTCCAACACTGAAGCTTTCTTT
CASSFIGASNTEAFF
>TRBJ1-2|NA|many|TRBV5-5
TGTGCCAGCAGCCTGGGCGGCCCAGTAGGCTATGGCTACACCTTC
CASSLGGPVGYGYTF
>TRBJ2-3|TRBD1|many|TRBV28
TGTGCCAGCAGTTTAGCCGGGACAGGGGGCACAGATACGCAGTATTTT
CASSLAGTGGTDTQYF
>TRBJ2-7|NA|many|TRBV5-4
TGTGCCAGCAGCCTAGCTTGGTCCTACGAGCAGTACTTC
CASSLAWSYEQYF
>TRBJ1-5|TRBD1|NA|TRBV20-1
TGCAGTGGAAGGGGGCTCGGGGATCAGCCCCAGCATTTT
CSGRGLGDQPQHF
>TRBJ2-5|NA|NA|TRBV5-4
TGTGCCAGCAGCTGGAGGGGGGCCCTATTGGAGACCCAGTACTTC
CASSWRGALLETQYF
>TRBJ2-3|NA|NA|TRBV7-3
TGTGCCAGCAGCCGTACAGGGCTAACAGATACGCAGTATTTT
CASSRTGLTDTQYF
>TRBJ1-1|NA|NA|TRBV12-3/TRBV12-4
TGTGCCAGAAAAAAAGACAGTAGTGAAGCTTTCTTT
CARKKDSSEAFF
>TRBJ2-2|NA|NA|TRBV28
TGTGCCAGCAGTCTGACTAGGGTGGCCGGGGAGCTGTTTTTT
CASSLTRVAGELFF
>TRBJ1-1|NA|many|TRBV29-1
TGCAGCGTTATGGAGGCGGCTGAAGCTTTCTTT
CSVMEAAEAFF
>TRBJ2-1|TRBD1|NA|TRBV24-1
TGTGCCACCAGTGGGGGTATGGGACAGGGCTACAATGAGCAGTTCTTC
CATSGGMGQGYNEQFF
>TRBJ2-5|NA|NA|TRBV19
TGTGCCAGTAGTGGACTCCTAGGGGAGACCCAGTACTTC
CASSGLLGETQYF
>TRBJ1-4|NA|few|TRBV6-1
TGTGCCAGCAGTGGCAGGGGATCGGGAGAAAAACTGTTTTTT
CASSGRGSGEKLFF
>TRBJ2-7|NA|many|TRBV10-3
TGTGCCATCAGTTTCCGGCCTCCTCCCTACGAGCAGTACTTC
CAISFRPPPYEQYF
>TRBJ1-1|NA|many|TRBV18
TGTGCCAGCTCACAGACTGGGAACACTGAAGCTTTCTTT
CASSQTGNTEAFF
>TRBJ2-7|TRBD1|many|TRBV6-1
TGTGCCAGCAGCCGGCCGGGACAGCACTACGAGCAGTACTTC
CASSRPGQHYEQYF
>TRBJ1-5|NA|NA|TRBV20-1
TGCAGTGCTAGAGATCGAGGACAAGTTATCCCCCAGCATTTT
CSARDRGQVIPQHF